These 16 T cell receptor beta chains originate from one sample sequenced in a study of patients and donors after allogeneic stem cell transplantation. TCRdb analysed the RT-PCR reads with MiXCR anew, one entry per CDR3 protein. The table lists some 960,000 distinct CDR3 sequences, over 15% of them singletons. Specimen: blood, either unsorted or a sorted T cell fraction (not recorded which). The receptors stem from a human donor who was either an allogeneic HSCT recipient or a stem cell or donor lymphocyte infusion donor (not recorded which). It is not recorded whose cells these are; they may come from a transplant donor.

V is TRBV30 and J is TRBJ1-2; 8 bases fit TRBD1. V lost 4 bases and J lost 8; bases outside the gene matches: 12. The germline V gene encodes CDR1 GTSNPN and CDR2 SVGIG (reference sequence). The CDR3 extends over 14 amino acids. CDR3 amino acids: CAWMRTGGFGGYTF. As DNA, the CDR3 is TGTGCCTGGATGCGAACAGGGGGTTTCGGCGGCTACACCTTC.

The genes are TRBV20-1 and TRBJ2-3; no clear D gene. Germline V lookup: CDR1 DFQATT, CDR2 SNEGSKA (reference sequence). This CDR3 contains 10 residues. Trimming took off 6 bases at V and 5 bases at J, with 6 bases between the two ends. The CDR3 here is CSASLDTQYF. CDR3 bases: TGCAGTGCCAGCCTAGATACGCAGTATTTT.

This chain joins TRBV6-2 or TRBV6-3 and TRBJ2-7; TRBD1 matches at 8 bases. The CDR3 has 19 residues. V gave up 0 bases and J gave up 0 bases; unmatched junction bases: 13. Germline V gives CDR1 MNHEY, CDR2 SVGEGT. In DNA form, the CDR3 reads TGTGCCAGCAGTTACTCCCCTTTCAGAAGGACAGGGAGCTCCTACGAGCAGTACTTC. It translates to CASSYSPFRRTGSSYEQYF.

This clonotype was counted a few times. The CDR3 region has the DNA TGTGCCAGCAGACCGTCCTCGGGACAGAACTATGGCTACACCTTC. It translates to CASRPSSGQNYGYTF. The V gene is TRBV12-3 or TRBV12-4, the J gene TRBJ1-2, with TRBD1 identical over 7 bases. The CDR3 has 15 residues. J was trimmed by 2 bases and V by 6 bases; bases with no gene match: 9.

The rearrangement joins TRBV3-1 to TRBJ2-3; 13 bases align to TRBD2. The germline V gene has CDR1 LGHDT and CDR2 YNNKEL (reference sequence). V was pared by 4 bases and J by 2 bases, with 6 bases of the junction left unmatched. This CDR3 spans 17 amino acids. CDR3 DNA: TGTGCCAGCAGCCGACGGACTAGCGGGGGAGTCACAGATACGCAGTATTTT. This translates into CASSRRTSGGVTDTQYF.

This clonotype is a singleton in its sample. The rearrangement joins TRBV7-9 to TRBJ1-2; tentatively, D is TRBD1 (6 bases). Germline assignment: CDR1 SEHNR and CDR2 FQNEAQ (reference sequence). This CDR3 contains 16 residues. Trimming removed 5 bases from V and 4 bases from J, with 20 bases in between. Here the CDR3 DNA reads TGTGCCAGCAGCACCCACCGGACAGATAACTTCTATGGCTACACCTTC. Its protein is CASSTHRTDNFYGYTF. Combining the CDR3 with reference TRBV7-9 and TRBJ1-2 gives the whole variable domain DTGVSQNPRHKITKRGQNVTFRCDPISEHNRLYWYRQTLGQGPEFLTYFQNEAQLEKSRLLSDRFSAERPKGSFSTLEIQRTEQGDSAMYLCASSTHRTDNFYGYTFGSGTRLTVV.

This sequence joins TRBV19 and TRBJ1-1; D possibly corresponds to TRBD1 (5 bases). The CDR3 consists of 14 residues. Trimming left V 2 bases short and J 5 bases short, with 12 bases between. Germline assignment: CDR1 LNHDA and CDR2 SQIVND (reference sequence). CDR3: CASSITGMGTEAFF. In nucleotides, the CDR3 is TGTGCCAGTAGTATAACAGGAATGGGGACTGAAGCTTTCTTT.

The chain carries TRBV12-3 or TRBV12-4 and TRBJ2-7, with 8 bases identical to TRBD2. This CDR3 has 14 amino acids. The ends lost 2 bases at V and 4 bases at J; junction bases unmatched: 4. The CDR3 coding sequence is TGTGCCAGCAGTTTACGCGGGAGGCCGTACGAGCAGTACTTC. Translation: CASSLRGRPYEQYF.

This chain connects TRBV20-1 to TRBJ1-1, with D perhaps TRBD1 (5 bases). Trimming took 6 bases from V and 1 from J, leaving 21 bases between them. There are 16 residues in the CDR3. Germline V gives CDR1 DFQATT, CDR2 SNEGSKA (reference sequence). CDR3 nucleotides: TGCAGTGCGGAGGGGCAGGGCAGGACTAGGAACACTGAAGCTTTCTTT. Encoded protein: CSAEGQGRTRNTEAFF.

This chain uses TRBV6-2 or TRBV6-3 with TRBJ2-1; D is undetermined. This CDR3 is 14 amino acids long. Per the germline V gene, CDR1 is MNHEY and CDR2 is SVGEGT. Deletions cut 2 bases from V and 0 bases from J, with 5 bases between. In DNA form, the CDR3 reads TGTGCCAGCAGTTACAGAAACTCCTACAATGAGCAGTTCTTC. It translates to CASSYRNSYNEQFF.

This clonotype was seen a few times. The CDR3 DNA follows: TGTGCCAGCAGTTATTGGGCCGGGGAGCTGTTTTTT. This codes for CASSYWAGELFF. The chain carries TRBV6-2 or TRBV6-3 and TRBJ2-2; D uncertain. The CDR3 totals 12 residues. V was pared by 3 bases and J by 6 bases, with 5 bases between. Germline CDR1 and CDR2: MNHEY and SVGEGT.

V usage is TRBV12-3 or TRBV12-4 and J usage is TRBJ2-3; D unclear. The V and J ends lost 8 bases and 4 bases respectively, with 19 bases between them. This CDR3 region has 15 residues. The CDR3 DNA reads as TGTGCCAGCTTGGTTGGAATAAAGGGCCCAGATACGCAGTATTTT. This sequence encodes CASLVGIKGPDTQYF.

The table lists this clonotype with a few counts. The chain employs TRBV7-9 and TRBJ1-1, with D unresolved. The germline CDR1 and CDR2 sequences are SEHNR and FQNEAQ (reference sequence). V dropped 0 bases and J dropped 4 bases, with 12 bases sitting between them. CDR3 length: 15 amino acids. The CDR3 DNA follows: TGTGCCAGCAGCTTAGCGAAGGGTAAGGTCACTGAAGCTTTCTTT. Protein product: CASSLAKGKVTEAFF.

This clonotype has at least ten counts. The chain's CDR3 is CASSFYRLDGYTF. For the CDR3, the DNA is TGTGCCAGCAGTTTTTACAGGCTTGATGGCTACACCTTC. The chain is built from TRBV12-3 or TRBV12-4 and TRBJ1-2, with D possibly matching TRBD1 (5 bases). V lost 3 bases, J lost 6 bases, and 11 bases lay in between. The CDR3 consists of 13 residues.

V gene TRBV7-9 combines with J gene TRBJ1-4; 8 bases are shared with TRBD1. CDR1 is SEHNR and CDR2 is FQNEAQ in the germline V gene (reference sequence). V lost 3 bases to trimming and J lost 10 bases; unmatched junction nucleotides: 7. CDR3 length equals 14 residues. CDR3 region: CASSFDRGSGKLFF. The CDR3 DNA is TGTGCCAGCAGCTTTGACAGGGGAAGCGGAAAACTGTTTTTT.

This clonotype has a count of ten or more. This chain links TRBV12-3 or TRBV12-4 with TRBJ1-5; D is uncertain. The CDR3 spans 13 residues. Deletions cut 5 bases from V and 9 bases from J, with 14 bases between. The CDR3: CASSPRGDPPQHF. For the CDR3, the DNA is TGTGCCAGCAGTCCCCGGGGAGATCCGCCCCAGCATTTT.